These 13 T cell receptor beta chains were sequenced from one sample in a study of T cell responses to AZD1222 COVID-19 vaccine. Measured with immunoSEQ multiplex PCR; TCRdb has only the in-frame clones, and not every one. The sample includes some 200,000 clones, approximately 94% seen only once; the top ten take roughly 1%. This material consisted of peripheral blood, taken on day 0 of MenACWY control vaccination. All receptors derive from an adult in good health.

The chain is built from TRBV5-1 and TRBJ2-3; a possible D gene is TRBD2 (5 bases). The V end was cut by 5 bases, the J end by 7 bases, with 11 bases between. Germline V lookup: CDR1 SGHRS, CDR2 YFSETQ. CDR3 size: 12 residues. The CDR3 reads CASRPNGNTQYF. Written as DNA, the CDR3 is TGCGCCAGCAGACCCAACGGGAATACGCAGTATTTT.

V and J are TRBV18 and TRBJ2-2, with 8 bases fitting TRBD1. The V gene's germline CDR1 is KGHSH and CDR2 LQKENI. This CDR3 has 18 residues. After removal of 3 bases from V and 2 bases from J, the junction contained 11 bases not matched to a gene. CDR3 protein: CASSPDKRQGHNTGELFF. The CDR3 DNA follows: TGTGCCAGCTCACCCGACAAAAGACAGGGGCATAACACCGGGGAGCTGTTTTTT.

This clone was counted a single time. This chain uses TRBV5-1 with TRBJ1-2; the D is unclear. Trimming pared 5 bases from V and 4 bases from J, leaving 12 bases between. Germline V gene sequence: CDR1 SGHRS, CDR2 YFSETQ. The CDR3 has 13 residues. For the CDR3, the DNA is TGCGCCAGCAGTGGCGGGGTCGTCTATGGCTACACCTTC. Its translation: CASSGGVVYGYTF. The full variable domain, its missing parts supplied by reference TRBV5-1 and TRBJ1-2, is KAGVTQTPRYLIKTRGQQVTLSCSPISGHRSVSWYQQTPGQGLQFLFEYFSETQRNKGNFPGRFSGRQFSNSRSEMNVSTLELGDSALYLCASSGGVVYGYTFGSGTRLTVV.

The genes are TRBV5-5 and TRBJ1-6; 8 bases are shared with TRBD1. V lost 1 base and J lost 10; bases outside the gene matches: 7. The germline V gene encodes CDR1 SGHKS and CDR2 YYEKEE (reference sequence). CDR3 length equals 15 residues. The chain's CDR3 is CASSLKTGADSPLHF. The CDR3 region has the DNA TGTGCCAGCAGCTTGAAGACAGGGGCCGACTCACCCCTCCACTTT.

The rearrangement joins TRBV4-1 to TRBJ1-5; 8 bases are shared with TRBD1. V lost 0 bases, J lost 3 bases, and 7 bases stayed unmatched. Germline-derived CDR1 and CDR2 are MGHRA and YSYEKL. The CDR3 extends over 17 amino acids. CDR3 in DNA: TGCGCCAGCAGCCAAGATATGATGGGACAGGTCAATCAGCCCCAGCATTTT. As protein: CASSQDMMGQVNQPQHF.

The V and J genes are TRBV3-1 (or the pseudogene TRBV3-2) and TRBJ2-7; possible D gene TRBD1, 6 bases. This CDR3 is built from 15 residues. CDR1 is LGHDT and CDR2 is YNNKEL in the germline V gene (reference sequence). The V and J ends lost 1 base and 2 bases respectively, with 12 bases between them. The chain's CDR3 is CASSQVSDRAYEQYF. The CDR3 DNA is TGTGCCAGCAGCCAAGTTTCGGACAGAGCCTACGAGCAGTACTTC.

This chain uses TRBV11-3 with TRBJ2-2, with no clear D. Germline V lookup: CDR1 SGHNT, CDR2 YENEEA. Deletions cut 2 bases from V and 6 bases from J, with 4 bases between. CDR3 length: 12 residues. This CDR3 is CASSLLAGELFF. The CDR3 DNA reads TGTGCCAGCAGCTTACTGGCCGGGGAGCTGTTTTTT. Together with reference TRBV11-3 and TRBJ2-2, the CDR3 gives the full variable domain: EAGVVQSPRYKIIEKKQPVAFWCNPISGHNTLYWYLQNLGQGPELLIRYENEEAVDDSQLPKDRFSAERLKGVDSTLKIQPAELGDSAVYLCASSLLAGELFFGEGSRLTVL.

The V and J genes are TRBV5-1 and TRBJ2-7; 10 bases line up with TRBD2. The CDR3 runs to 16 residues. V trimming: 1 base; J trimming: 6 bases; junction bases outside the gene matches: 10. Per the germline V gene, CDR1 is SGHRS and CDR2 is YFSETQ. The CDR3 loop reads CASSLRVAGGRSEQYF. CDR3 in DNA: TGCGCCAGCAGCTTGAGGGTAGCGGGGGGCAGGAGCGAGCAGTACTTC.

V and J are TRBV7-2 and TRBJ1-6; D is undetermined. V shed 0 bases and J shed 3 bases, with 6 bases lying between them. Germline CDR1 and CDR2: SGHTA and FQGNSA. The CDR3 is 15 residues long. CDR3 bases: TGTGCCAGCAGCTTAGCGACCGGCTATAATTCACCCCTCCACTTT. The encoded protein is CASSLATGYNSPLHF.

This clone was seen just once. V gene TRBV5-6 combines with J gene TRBJ1-1; D ambiguous. Germline V gives CDR1 SGHDT, CDR2 YYEEEE. CDR3 length: 13 amino acids. Trimming removed 0 bases at V and 1 base at J, with 4 bases between. The CDR3 spells CASSLVANTEAFF. DNA of the CDR3: TGTGCCAGCAGCTTGGTGGCGAACACTGAAGCTTTCTTT.

The chain employs TRBV12-3 or TRBV12-4 and TRBJ1-6, with D perhaps matching TRBD1 (5 bases). This CDR3 contains 13 residues. The V gene lost 6 bases and the J gene lost 9 bases, with 12 bases spanning the gap. CDR3 nucleotides: TGTGCCAGCAGCCCGGGGCTATCTTCACCCCTCCACTTT. Protein product: CASSPGLSSPLHF.

The chain links TRBV7-2 to TRBJ2-3, with D unclear. The CDR3 contains 15 residues. CDR1 and CDR2 (germline): SGHTA, FQGNSA. The V end was cut by 0 bases, the J end by 0 bases, with 7 bases between. The CDR3 loop reads CASSLAVSSTDTQYF. The CDR3 DNA is TGTGCCAGCAGCTTAGCGGTCAGTAGCACAGATACGCAGTATTTT.

The V gene is TRBV28, the J gene TRBJ1-2; D perhaps matches TRBD1 (5 bases). The ends were cut back, 8 bases at V and 6 bases at J, with 22 bases in the middle. CDR1 and CDR2 (germline): MDHEN, SYDVKM. This CDR3 has 15 residues. As DNA, the CDR3 is TGTGCCAGCCCCGGGCCAGGGAGAGGGGCGGATGGCTACACCTTC. It yields the protein CASPGPGRGADGYTF.